Below are 20 T cell receptor beta chains sequenced from a single sample in a study of blood T cell repertoires in COVID-19. Profiled with immunoSEQ multiplex PCR; TCRdb holds only in-frame clones, not every one. The data hold over 130,000 clones, with 82% observed a single time. The sequenced sample was peripheral blood. The receptors here all came from an elderly woman with acute or convalescent COVID-19.

This chain connects TRBV14 to TRBJ2-5; the D gene is possibly TRBD1 (5 bases). The germline V and J ends were trimmed by 10 bases and 0 bases, with 12 bases remaining between them. Germline lookup yields CDR1 SGHDN and CDR2 FVKESK. The CDR3 spans 13 residues. CDR3 region: CATRKGYQETQYF. The CDR3 coding sequence is TGTGCCACGCGAAAGGGGTACCAAGAGACCCAGTACTTC. Using reference TRBV14 and TRBJ2-5 for the parts outside the CDR3, the full variable domain is EAGVTQFPSHSVIEKGQTVTLRCDPISGHDNLYWYRRVMGKEIKFLLHFVKESKQDESGMPNNRFLAERTGGTYSTLKVQPAELEDSGVYFCATRKGYQETQYFGPGTRLLVL.

For the CDR3, the DNA is TGTGCCAGCAGCTACGCTACCGCAGATACGCAGTATTTT. It yields the protein CASSYATADTQYF. The V gene is TRBV5-6, the J gene TRBJ2-3; no reliable D call. Germline V CDR1 and CDR2: SGHDT, YYEEEE. V shed 3 bases and J shed 4 bases, with 9 bases lying between them. The CDR3 is made up of 13 amino acids.

This clone showed up just a few times. This chain uses TRBV5-6 with TRBJ1-5; perhaps TRBD1 as D (6 bases). Germline V gene lookup returns CDR1 SGHDT and CDR2 YYEEEE. The length of the CDR3 is 14 residues. The V end was cut by 5 bases, the J end by 2 bases, with 11 bases between. The CDR3 DNA reads TGTGCCAGCAGGCGATACAGGGGCAATCAGCCCCAGCATTTT. It translates to CASRRYRGNQPQHF. The entire variable domain, with the rest obtained from reference TRBV5-6 and TRBJ1-5, is as follows: DAGVTQSPTHLIKTRGQQVTLRCSPKSGHDTVSWYQQALGQGPQFIFQYYEEEERQRGNFPDRFSGHQFPNYSSELNVNALLLGDSALYLCASRRYRGNQPQHFGDGTRLSIL.

The chain joins TRBV6-1 to TRBJ1-2, with TRBD1 as a possible D gene (5 bases). The V gene lost 2 bases and the J gene lost 7 bases, with 17 bases spanning the gap. From germline, CDR1 is MNHNS and CDR2 SASEGT. The CDR3 covers 15 residues. DNA of the CDR3: TGTGCCAGCAGTGAAACGGACAACCCCTGGCGTGGCTACACCTTC. Its translation: CASSETDNPWRGYTF.

The CDR3 loop is CASSVEDRANEKLFF. Written as DNA, the CDR3 is TGTGCCAGCAGCGTAGAAGACAGGGCGAATGAAAAACTGTTTTTT. This chain connects TRBV9 to TRBJ1-4, with 7 nucleotides matching TRBD1. The ends lost 0 bases at V and 5 bases at J; junction bases unmatched: 4. CDR3 length equals 15 residues. Germline V lookup: CDR1 SGDLS, CDR2 YYNGEE. Using reference TRBV9 and TRBJ1-4 for the parts outside the CDR3, the full variable domain is DSGVTQTPKHLITATGQRVTLRCSPRSGDLSVYWYQQSLDQGLQFLIQYYNGEERAKGNILERFSAQQFPDLHSELNLSSLELGDSALYFCASSVEDRANEKLFFGSGTQLSVL.

The rearrangement uses TRBV6-6 and TRBJ1-1; possibly TRBD1 for D (6 bases). Trimming removed 10 bases from V and 0 bases from J, with 21 bases in between. CDR3 length: 16 amino acids. The V gene's germline CDR1 is MNHNY and CDR2 SVGAGI (reference sequence). The CDR3 loop reads CATSGLGGRVNTEAFF. In DNA, the CDR3 is TGTGCCACCTCTGGGTTAGGGGGTCGGGTGAACACTGAAGCTTTCTTT.

The chain joins TRBV5-5 to TRBJ1-1; unclear D gene. Trimming took off 2 bases at V and 1 base at J, with 9 bases between the two ends. The CDR3 loop spans 14 amino acids. CDR1 SGHKS and CDR2 YYEKEE come from the germline V gene (reference sequence). The CDR3 sequence is CASSFFPWNTEAFF. In DNA form, the CDR3 reads TGTGCCAGCAGCTTTTTTCCATGGAACACTGAAGCTTTCTTT.

The chain is built from TRBV2 and TRBJ1-4, with 7 bases matching TRBD1. The CDR3 length is 15 residues. The junction had 10 bases not matched to a gene; V was cut back by 6 bases and J by 6 bases. CDR1 SNHLY and CDR2 FYNNEI come from the germline V gene. CDR3 nucleotides: TGTGCCAGCAGAGGGCCGGGACAGCAATATGAAAAACTGTTTTTT. The encoded protein is CASRGPGQQYEKLFF.

The sample holds a few counts of this clone. The CDR3 sequence: CASSPGPGNSGNTIYF. CDR3 DNA: TGTGCCAGCTCACCAGGGCCGGGGAACTCTGGAAACACCATATATTTT. The V gene is TRBV18, the J gene TRBJ1-3; D unresolved. With 2 bases removed from V and 0 bases from J, the gap between germline ends came to 11 bases. There are 16 residues in the CDR3. Germline values: CDR1 KGHSH, CDR2 LQKENI.

The chain is built from TRBV6-5 and TRBJ1-2, with TRBD1 as a possible D gene (6 bases). Germline CDR1 is MNHEY and CDR2 is SVGAGI. CDR3 length equals 16 residues. V was shortened by 4 bases and J by 4 bases, with 19 bases between the two germline ends. The DNA of the CDR3 is TGTGCCAGCAGTTCCAGGGGACGTTCCCTATTCTATGGCTACACCTTC. Protein: CASSSRGRSLFYGYTF.

The chain is built from TRBV28 and TRBJ2-7; D is perhaps TRBD1 (6 bases). Looked up from germline, CDR1 is MDHEN and CDR2 is SYDVKM. The V end lost 3 bases, the J end lost 1 base, and 13 bases lay between the germline ends. The CDR3 runs to 15 residues. The CDR3 DNA reads TGTGCCAGCAGTTTTAATACCCAGGGGTCCTACGAGCAGTACTTC. It codes for CASSFNTQGSYEQYF.

This clone appeared once. J is TRBJ2-2 and V is TRBV11-3, with D perhaps TRBD2 (6 bases). Per germline, CDR1 SGHNT and CDR2 YENEEA. Deletions cut 0 bases from V and 6 bases from J, with 8 bases between. The CDR3 runs 14 residues. The CDR3 is CASSLDTGAGELFF. CDR3 sequence (DNA): TGTGCCAGCAGCTTAGATACGGGAGCCGGGGAGCTGTTTTTT.

This rearrangement joins TRBV28 to TRBJ2-7; a weak D match, TRBD1 (5 bases). V dropped 4 bases and J dropped 3 bases, with 19 bases sitting between them. This CDR3 comprises 16 residues. Germline V CDR1 and CDR2: MDHEN, SYDVKM. CDR3 DNA sequence: TGTGCCAGCAGTTCCTTTTGGGGCGGAGATTTCTACGAGCAGTACTTC. It encodes CASSSFWGGDFYEQYF.

The chain links TRBV2 to TRBJ2-7; D is uncertain. The length of the CDR3 is 11 residues. Germline V gene sequence: CDR1 SNHLY, CDR2 FYNNEI. The germline V and J ends were trimmed by 7 bases and 3 bases, with 7 bases remaining between them. DNA for the CDR3: TGTGCCAGCAATAGAGACTACGAGCAGTACTTC. Translation gives CASNRDYEQYF. Filled out from reference TRBV2 and TRBJ2-7, the complete variable domain reads EPEVTQTPSHQVTQMGQEVILRCVPISNHLYFYWYRQILGQKVEFLVSFYNNEISEKSEIFDDQFSVERPDGSNFTLKIRSTKLEDSAMYFCASNRDYEQYFGPGTRLTVT.

This chain links TRBV28 with TRBJ1-2, with 7 nucleotides matching TRBD1. The CDR3 contains 14 residues. Germline loops: CDR1 MDHEN, CDR2 SYDVKM. Germline trimming cut 5 bases from V and 4 bases from J; bases unmatched to any gene: 7. Written as DNA, the CDR3 is TGTGCCAGCAGTCCAGGAGGGGGCATCTATGGCTACACCTTC. This encodes CASSPGGGIYGYTF.

The chain has TRBV3-1 (or the pseudogene TRBV3-2) and TRBJ2-7, with TRBD1 as a possible D gene (6 bases). The CDR3 loop spans 15 amino acids. Germline V gene lookup returns CDR1 LGHDT and CDR2 YNNKEL (reference sequence). Trimming cost V 4 bases and J 2 bases, with 15 bases left between them. The CDR3 here is CASSPLRGSTYEQYF. The CDR3, as DNA: TGTGCCAGCAGCCCCCTAAGGGGGTCAACCTACGAGCAGTACTTC.

The J gene is TRBJ1-2, the V gene TRBV4-1; 8 bases are shared with TRBD1. Germline CDR1 reads MGHRA; CDR2 reads YSYEKL. This CDR3 is built from 15 residues. V trimming: 3 bases; J trimming: 6 bases; junction bases outside the gene matches: 9. The CDR3 loop reads CASSHPQGVRNGYTF. The CDR3 DNA reads as TGCGCCAGCAGCCATCCACAGGGGGTAAGGAATGGCTACACCTTC.

The chain recombines TRBV25-1 with TRBJ2-7, with a weak D call TRBD1 (5 bases). Trimming cost V 4 bases and J 2 bases, with 12 bases left between them. Germline lookup yields CDR1 MGHDK and CDR2 SYGVNS. The CDR3 has 14 residues. CDR3 protein: CASSVPGKTYEQYF. In DNA form, the CDR3 reads TGTGCCAGCAGTGTCCCAGGGAAAACCTACGAGCAGTACTTC.

The V call is TRBV5-1, the J call TRBJ1-3, with D uncertain. V lost 2 bases and J lost 0, with 9 bases in between. Germline values: CDR1 SGHRS, CDR2 YFSETQ. CDR3 size: 15 residues. The CDR3 spells CASSLHGSSGNTIYF. In nucleotides, the CDR3 is TGCGCCAGCAGCTTACACGGGAGCTCTGGAAACACCATATATTTT.

The V call is TRBV30, the J call TRBJ2-7; TRBD1 is a possible D gene (5 bases). Trimming removed 4 bases from V and 1 base from J, with 14 bases in between. Germline V gives CDR1 GTSNPN, CDR2 SVGIG (reference sequence). This CDR3 is 14 amino acids long. CDR3 in amino acids: CAWTRGYVSYEQYF. CDR3 DNA: TGTGCCTGGACTAGGGGTTACGTATCCTACGAGCAGTACTTC.